These 8 T cell receptor beta chains share one sample of origin, sequenced in a study of Ad26.COV2.S vaccination and SARS-CoV-2 variants. The table came from immunoSEQ multiplex PCR; TCRdb's copy has only in-frame clones and leaves some out. The sample holds 300,000 to 350,000 clones, 70% to 90% seen once. Treatment reported: about 20 received Ad26.COV2.S at low or high dose, single or two shots; 5 received placebo; per-sample allocation not given. Samples analyzed were those drawn on day 63 after the first vaccine or placebo injection. The sample in question was peripheral blood, obtained in a trial of Ad26.COV2.S vaccine versus placebo. Every receptor here comes from a person aged 18-65 years who received the Ad26.COV2.S COVID-19 vaccine or a placebo.

The V gene is TRBV5-1, the J gene TRBJ2-7, with D unresolved. The CDR3 has 15 residues. Germline V gene data show CDR1 as SGHRS and CDR2 as YFSETQ. This CDR3 is CVASENPGPLYEQYF. The CDR3 DNA reads as TGCGTCGCCAGTGAGAATCCGGGTCCCCTCTACGAGCAGTACTTC. Based on the CDR3 plus reference TRBV5-1 and TRBJ2-7, the full variable domain is KAGVTQTPRYLIKTRGQQVTLSCSPISGHRSVSWYQQTPGQGLQFLFEYFSETQRNKGNFPGRFSGRQFSNSRSEMNVSTLELGDSALYLCVASENPGPLYEQYFGPGTRLTVT.

This clone showed up just once. This sequence joins TRBV5-1 and TRBJ1-6; 9 nucleotides align to TRBD1. J lost 8 bases, V lost 4 bases, and 7 bases had no gene match. This CDR3 has 15 amino acids. Germline values: CDR1 SGHRS, CDR2 YFSETQ. The CDR3 bases are TGCGCCAGCAGCCCTGGACAGGGGAGGGATTCACCCCTCCACTTT. As protein: CASSPGQGRDSPLHF.

This sequence joins TRBV5-6 and TRBJ1-5; D is perhaps TRBD1 (5 bases). Germline V gene data show CDR1 as SGHDT and CDR2 as YYEEEE. With 3 bases removed from V and 5 bases from J, the gap between germline ends came to 12 bases. There are 14 residues in the CDR3. As DNA, the CDR3 is TGTGCCAGCAGCTCCGGACGGGGGTATCAGCCCCAGCATTTT. Translation: CASSSGRGYQPQHF. The whole variable domain, filled in from reference TRBV5-6 and TRBJ1-5, reads DAGVTQSPTHLIKTRGQQVTLRCSPKSGHDTVSWYQQALGQGPQFIFQYYEEEERQRGNFPDRFSGHQFPNYSSELNVNALLLGDSALYLCASSSGRGYQPQHFGDGTRLSIL.

This chain uses TRBV5-1 with TRBJ2-6; D gene ambiguous. The V and J ends lost 2 bases and 0 bases respectively, with 9 bases between them. The CDR3 runs to 16 residues. Germline V gene lookup returns CDR1 SGHRS and CDR2 YFSETQ. For the CDR3, the DNA is TGCGCCAGCAGCTTTGACGGATCCTCTGGGGCCAACGTCCTGACTTTC. The encoded protein is CASSFDGSSGANVLTF.

The chain has TRBV7-8 and TRBJ2-7; possible D gene TRBD1, 5 bases. The germline CDR1 and CDR2 sequences are SGHVS and FQNEAQ. The ends were cut back, 1 base at V and 6 bases at J, with 19 bases in the middle. This CDR3 contains 16 residues. CDR3: CASSLGLGARSGEQYF. The CDR3 DNA is TGTGCCAGCAGCTTAGGTCTTGGGGCTCGATCGGGCGAGCAGTACTTC. Together with reference TRBV7-8 and TRBJ2-7, the CDR3 gives the full variable domain: GAGVSQSPRYKVAKRGQDVALRCDPISGHVSLFWYQQALGQGPEFLTYFQNEAQLDKSGLPSDRFFAERPEGSVSTLKIQRTQQEDSAVYLCASSLGLGARSGEQYFGPGTRLTVT.

The CDR3 is CASSYTGARSYGYTF. The CDR3 DNA reads as TGTGCCAGCAGTTACACCGGGGCCCGTAGCTATGGCTACACCTTC. The rearrangement uses TRBV6-5 and TRBJ1-2, with TRBD1 as a possible D gene (5 bases). The CDR3 consists of 15 residues. Trimming shortened V by 2 bases and J by 4 bases, and 14 bases separated the two germline ends. Per the germline V gene, CDR1 is MNHEY and CDR2 is SVGAGI.

V and J are TRBV3-1 (or the pseudogene TRBV3-2) and TRBJ1-1; D not certain. Germline V gene sequence: CDR1 LGHDT, CDR2 YNNKEL (reference sequence). Between the trimmed V and J ends, which lost 4 bases and 6 bases, there was a span of 15 bases. The CDR3 extends over 14 amino acids. CDR3 amino acids: CASSPPLRFAEAFF. CDR3 DNA: TGTGCCAGCAGCCCCCCGTTGCGGTTCGCTGAAGCTTTCTTT.

V and J are TRBV2 and TRBJ1-3; the D gene is possibly TRBD1 (5 bases). Trimming removed 10 bases from V and 0 bases from J, with 19 bases in between. In germline, CDR1 is SNHLY, CDR2 FYNNEI. The CDR3 is 16 amino acids. The CDR3 DNA follows: TGTGCCACCACGTACGGGAGGGGCACCTCTGGAAACACCATATATTTT. It translates to CATTYGRGTSGNTIYF.